This T cell receptor beta chain came from a study of control samples from healthy donors and cancer patients. This CDR3 is built from 15 residues. The V gene's germline CDR1 is LGHDT and CDR2 YNNKEL (reference sequence). Between the trimmed V and J ends, which lost 0 bases and 11 bases, there was a span of 14 bases. This clone was picked up a small number of times. Sequencing used immunoSEQ multiplex PCR; TCRdb keeps in-frame clones, though not all of them. The table has 80,000 to 100,000 clones, roughly 92% seen once. The genes are TRBV3-1 (or the pseudogene TRBV3-2) and TRBJ1-6; D is ambiguous. Sequencing input: blood. The clonotype comes from a human donor in good health. The donor label of this sample is uncertain. CDR3 coding DNA: TGTGCCAGCAGCCAAGAGCGGGCCCCCGGCGCACCCCTCCACTTT. Translated, it gives CASSQERAPGAPLHF.